The next 11 T cell receptor beta chains were all read from a single sample in a study of T cells in tuberculosis. The table came from immunoSEQ multiplex PCR; TCRdb's copy has only in-frame clones and leaves some out. The sample shows tens of thousands of clones, roughly 91% of them seen only once. Thawed, overnight-rested PBMC were stained with GMM-loaded CD1B tetramer, viability dye and anti-CD3, then sorted. C32 glucose monomycolate from Rhodococcus equi was loaded onto the CD1B tetramers. Material for sequencing was CD1b-GMM tetramer-negative cells sorted from PBMCs. These receptors were taken from an adult woman with latent tuberculosis.

The chain is built from TRBV7-9 and TRBJ2-7; TRBD1 aligns across 11 bases. The CDR3 loop spans 15 amino acids. The V segment lost 5 bases and the J segment 3 bases; nucleotides outside the gene matches: 6. The germline V gene has CDR1 SEHNR and CDR2 FQNEAQ (reference sequence). The CDR3 DNA reads TGTGCCAGCAGCCTGGGGACAGGGGGTCGCTACGAGCAGTACTTC. Translation: CASSLGTGGRYEQYF.

The chain joins TRBV9 to TRBJ1-1; the match to TRBD1 covers 7 bases. Germline V gives CDR1 SGDLS, CDR2 YYNGEE. Trimming at V came to 3 bases and at J to 4 bases, leaving 9 bases not matched to a gene. The CDR3 is made up of 15 amino acids. The CDR3 region is CASSARPGGSTEAFF. The CDR3 region has the DNA TGTGCCAGCAGCGCGAGACCAGGGGGAAGCACTGAAGCTTTCTTT.

The chain uses TRBV19 and TRBJ1-3; a weak D match, TRBD1 (5 bases). The V gene's germline CDR1 is LNHDA and CDR2 SQIVND (reference sequence). V was cut by 5 bases and J by 0 bases, with 11 bases left in between. The CDR3 totals 15 residues. CDR3 region: CASSRNTGSGNTIYF. CDR3 sequence (DNA): TGTGCCAGTAGTCGAAACACAGGCTCTGGAAACACCATATATTTT.

The chain combines TRBV11-2 with TRBJ2-3; 13 bases map to TRBD2. Per the germline V gene, CDR1 is SGHAT and CDR2 is FQNNGV. Germline trimming cut 5 bases from V and 4 bases from J; bases unmatched to any gene: 9. There are 17 residues in the CDR3. CDR3: CASSPWTSGGGADTQYF. The CDR3 coding sequence is TGTGCCAGCAGCCCATGGACTAGCGGGGGTGGCGCAGATACGCAGTATTTT.

The V gene is TRBV6-1, the J gene TRBJ1-4, with TRBD1 matching over 7 bases. Germline lookup yields CDR1 MNHNS and CDR2 SASEGT. The CDR3 is 14 residues long. The J segment lost 13 bases and the V segment lost 0 bases, leaving 8 bases of the junction unmatched. CDR3 bases: TGTGCCAGCAGTGAAGCGAGGGGACAGTCCCTACTGTTTTTT. This codes for CASSEARGQSLLFF.

V gene TRBV7-2 combines with J gene TRBJ2-1, with D possibly being TRBD2 (7 bases). Trimming left V 0 bases short and J 7 bases short, with 13 bases between. CDR3 length: 15 residues. CDR1 is SGHTA and CDR2 is FQGNSA in the germline V gene. Here the CDR3 reads CASSLAGGPFNEQFF. Written as DNA, the CDR3 is TGTGCCAGCAGCTTAGCGGGGGGGCCTTTTAATGAGCAGTTCTTC.

The J gene is TRBJ2-5, the V gene TRBV5-1; 8 bases are a match to TRBD1. CDR1 SGHRS and CDR2 YFSETQ come from the germline V gene. The CDR3 is made up of 14 amino acids. Unmatched junction bases numbered 6, after V lost 4 bases and J lost 4 bases. The CDR3 nucleotides are TGCGCCAGCAGCGCTGGACAGGGAAGAGAGACCCAGTACTTC. This encodes CASSAGQGRETQYF.

V and J are TRBV2 and TRBJ1-1; 9 bases align to TRBD1. V was pared by 5 bases and J by 0 bases, with 7 bases of the junction left unmatched. The germline V gene has CDR1 SNHLY and CDR2 FYNNEI. The CDR3 consists of 16 residues. This chain's CDR3 is CASSSGTGPLNTEAFF. The DNA of the CDR3 is TGTGCCAGCAGTTCCGGGACAGGGCCTTTGAACACTGAAGCTTTCTTT.

The chain has TRBV5-1 and TRBJ2-1; 10 bases align to TRBD2. This CDR3 is 13 amino acids long. Germline values: CDR1 SGHRS, CDR2 YFSETQ. Germline trimming cut 4 bases from V and 9 bases from J; bases unmatched to any gene: 4. CDR3 sequence (DNA): TGCGCCAGCAGCCCAGCGGGGGGGCTTGAGCAGTTCTTC. Protein sequence: CASSPAGGLEQFF.

J is TRBJ1-2 and V is TRBV5-6; TRBD1 is a possible D gene (5 bases). Trimming pared 3 bases from V and 4 bases from J, leaving 16 bases between. The CDR3 runs 15 residues. Germline V gene sequence: CDR1 SGHDT, CDR2 YYEEEE. CDR3 in amino acids: CASSSHGTPVYGYTF. CDR3 DNA sequence: TGTGCCAGCAGCTCACACGGGACTCCTGTCTATGGCTACACCTTC.

In DNA form, the CDR3 reads TGTGCCAGCAGCAAAGGAGTCCAGCCCCAGCATTTT. Its protein product is CASSKGVQPQHF. The rearrangement joins TRBV21-1 to TRBJ1-5. TRBV21-1 is a pseudogene. The CDR3 totals 12 residues.